What follows are 7 T cell receptor beta chains derived from one specimen sequenced in a study of OX40 agonist ivuxolimab in advanced cancers. The method was immunoSEQ multiplex PCR; TCRdb's version includes in-frame clones alone and lacks a portion of them. The sample lists tens of thousands of clones; roughly 90% were seen once. The sample here was CD4+ or CD8+ T cells sorted from blood, taken in a trial of the OX40 agonist ivuxolimab. These receptors came from an adult with an advanced solid tumor such as melanoma, head and neck, liver or kidney cancer.

J is TRBJ2-3 and V is TRBV4-1; 7 positions agree with TRBD2. This CDR3 comprises 15 residues. From germline, CDR1 is MGHRA and CDR2 YSYEKL. The V and J ends lost 7 bases and 1 base, in that order; junction bases with no gene match: 8. The CDR3 DNA is TGCGCCAGCAAACAGGAGCGGGGTGGCACAGATACGCAGTATTTT. Translated: CASKQERGGTDTQYF.

The chain links TRBV27 to TRBJ2-5; D possibly uses TRBD1 or TRBD2 (5 bases each). Trimming stripped 2 bases from V and 2 bases from J, with 15 bases between. There are 16 residues in the CDR3. Germline CDR1 MNHEY, CDR2 SMNVEV (reference sequence). This chain's CDR3 is CASSLLGSRGQETQYF. The DNA of the CDR3 is TGTGCCAGCAGTTTACTGGGGAGTAGGGGACAAGAGACCCAGTACTTC.

V usage is TRBV27 and J usage is TRBJ2-1; D is undetermined. Per the germline V gene, CDR1 is MNHEY and CDR2 is SMNVEV (reference sequence). The CDR3 extends over 13 amino acids. V lost 0 bases to trimming and J lost 6 bases, with 6 bases between them. The CDR3 DNA follows: TGTGCCAGCAGTTTATCGGCGAGCAATGAGCAGTTCTTC. Protein: CASSLSASNEQFF.

The chain recombines TRBV6-5 with TRBJ2-3, with D unresolved. Trimming removed 2 bases from V and 5 bases from J, with 5 bases in between. Germline lookup yields CDR1 MNHEY and CDR2 SVGAGI. The CDR3 sequence is 12 residues long. Written as DNA, the CDR3 is TGTGCCAGCAGTTACGGGCTAGATACGCAGTATTTT. It specifies CASSYGLDTQYF.

The chain joins TRBV5-1 to TRBJ1-5, with 7 nucleotides matching TRBD1. The germline V gene has CDR1 SGHRS and CDR2 YFSETQ. The CDR3 totals 17 residues. J was trimmed by 0 bases and V by 1 base; bases with no gene match: 7. The CDR3 nucleotides are TGCGCCAGCAGCTTGACGGCTACAGGGGATAGCAATCAGCCCCAGCATTTT. Protein product: CASSLTATGDSNQPQHF.

The gene calls are TRBV27 and TRBJ2-1; TRBD2 matches 9 bases. The J segment lost 4 bases and the V segment lost 7 bases, leaving 8 bases of the junction unmatched. The CDR3 is 15 amino acids. CDR1 is MNHEY, CDR2 SMNVEV, per germline (reference sequence). The CDR3 sequence: CASTSGLAGYNEQFF. DNA of the CDR3: TGTGCCAGCACATCGGGGCTAGCGGGATACAATGAGCAGTTCTTC.

The rearrangement joins TRBV11-2 to TRBJ1-3; TRBD1 aligns across 9 bases. With 2 bases clipped from V and 3 bases from J, the junction kept 8 bases outside the gene matches. The CDR3 has 17 residues. Germline values: CDR1 SGHAT, CDR2 FQNNGV. Written as DNA, the CDR3 is TGTGCCAGCAGCTTACCCCGGGACAGGGTATTTGGAAACACCATATATTTT. Translating gives CASSLPRDRVFGNTIYF.